This T cell receptor beta chain was retrieved from a study of control samples from healthy donors and cancer patients. The method was immunoSEQ multiplex PCR; TCRdb's version includes in-frame clones alone and lacks a portion of them. The repertoire holds around 170,000 clones, about 90% seen once, with 0.68% in the top ten. CDR3 length: 15 residues. Germline V gene data show CDR1 as MDHEN and CDR2 as SYDVKM. Trimming cost V 2 bases and J 8 bases, with 13 bases left between them. The V gene is TRBV28, the J gene TRBJ1-6; the D is unclear. What was sequenced was blood. The source is a woman under 40 in good health. This CDR3 is CASSLGGRTYSPLHF. The CDR3 nucleotides read TGTGCCAGCAGTTTAGGCGGAAGGACTTATTCACCCCTCCACTTT.